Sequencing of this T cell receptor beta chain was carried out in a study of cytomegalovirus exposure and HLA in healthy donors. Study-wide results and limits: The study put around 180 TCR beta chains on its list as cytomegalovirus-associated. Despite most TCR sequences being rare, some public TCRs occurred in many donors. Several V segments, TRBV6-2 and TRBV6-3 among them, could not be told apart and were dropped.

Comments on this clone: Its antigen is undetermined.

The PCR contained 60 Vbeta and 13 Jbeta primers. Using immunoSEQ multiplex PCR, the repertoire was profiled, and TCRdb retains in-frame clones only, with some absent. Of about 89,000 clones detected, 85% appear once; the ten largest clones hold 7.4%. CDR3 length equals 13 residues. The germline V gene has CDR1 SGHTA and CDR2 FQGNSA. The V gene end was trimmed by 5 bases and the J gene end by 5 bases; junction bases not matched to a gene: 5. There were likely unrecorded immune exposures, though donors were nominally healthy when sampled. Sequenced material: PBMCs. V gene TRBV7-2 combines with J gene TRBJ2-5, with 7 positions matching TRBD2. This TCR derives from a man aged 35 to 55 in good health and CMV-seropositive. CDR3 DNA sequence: TGTGCCAGCAGCCGGACTAGTCTGGAGACCCAGTACTTC. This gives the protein CASSRTSLETQYF.